This T cell receptor (beta chain) was observed in a study of blood T cell repertoires in COVID-19. Background on the study: From the United States, Italy and Spain came samples of acute and convalescent COVID-19. Sources were T cells, B-cell-depleted T cells, or PBMCs; the material itself was cDNA or gDNA.

The CDR3 sequence is 14 residues long. Germline-derived CDR1 and CDR2 are MNHEY and SVGEGT. The V and J ends lost 4 bases and 0 bases respectively, with 7 bases between them. Authors' methods: Estimated nucleated cell counts came from reference gene primer amplification. Sequenced by immunoSEQ multiplex PCR; TCRdb stores in-frame clones only, minus some. V, J and clone size are those of that table, while D and trimming were read from the DNA. The table records 200,000 to 250,000 clones, around 86% of them present only once. Sequenced sample: peripheral blood. This receptor was identified in a man older than 75 with acute or convalescent COVID-19. The chain combines TRBV6-2 or TRBV6-3 with TRBJ1-3; D is possibly TRBD1 (5 bases). CDR3: CASSLDNSGNTIYF. Here the CDR3 DNA reads TGTGCCAGCAGTTTGGACAACTCTGGAAACACCATATATTTT.